Described below is a single T cell receptor beta chain sequence and its context. Methods used by the authors: Amplification from reference gene primers served as the basis for estimated nucleated cell counts. Measured with immunoSEQ multiplex PCR; TCRdb has only the in-frame clones, and not every one. That table is the source of V, J and clone size, and D and trimming were worked out from the DNA. The sample lists roughly 87,000 clones; 89% were seen once. The entry originates in a study of blood T cell repertoires in COVID-19. Study-wide background: Researchers got acute and convalescent COVID-19 samples from the United States, Italy and Spain. In each case, the material was cDNA or gDNA derived from T cells, B-cell-depleted T cells, or PBMCs.

The receptor's source is a woman aged 80 or over with active COVID-19. Material: peripheral blood.

The CDR3 loop is CASSPRQGSETQYF. As DNA, the CDR3 is TGTGCCAGCAGCCCCCGACAGGGCAGCGAGACCCAGTACTTC. The genes are TRBV7-9 and TRBJ2-5; 7 positions agree with TRBD1. The CDR3 loop spans 14 amino acids. J gave up 5 bases and V 5 bases, and 8 bases lay outside the gene matches. Germline CDR1 is SEHNR and CDR2 is FQNEAQ (reference sequence).